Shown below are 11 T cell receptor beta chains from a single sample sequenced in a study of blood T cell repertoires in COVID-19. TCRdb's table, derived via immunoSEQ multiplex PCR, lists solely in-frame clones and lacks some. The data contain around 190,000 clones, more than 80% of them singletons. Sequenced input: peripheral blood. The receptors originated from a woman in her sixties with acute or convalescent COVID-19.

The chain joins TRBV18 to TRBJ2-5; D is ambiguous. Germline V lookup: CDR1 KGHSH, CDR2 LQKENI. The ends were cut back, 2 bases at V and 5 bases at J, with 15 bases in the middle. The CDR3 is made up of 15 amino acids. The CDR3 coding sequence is TGTGCCAGCTCACCAACGGTCGGCACAGTGGAGACCCAGTACTTC. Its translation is CASSPTVGTVETQYF.

CDR3 sequence (DNA): TGTGCCTGGAGTGTAAACAGGGCCGGGGAGCTGTTTTTT. Translating gives CAWSVNRAGELFF. V is TRBV30 and J is TRBJ2-2, with D maybe TRBD1 (6 bases). CDR3 length equals 13 residues. Trimming took 0 bases from V and 6 from J, leaving 8 bases between them. CDR1 and CDR2 from the germline V gene are GTSNPN and SVGIG (reference sequence).

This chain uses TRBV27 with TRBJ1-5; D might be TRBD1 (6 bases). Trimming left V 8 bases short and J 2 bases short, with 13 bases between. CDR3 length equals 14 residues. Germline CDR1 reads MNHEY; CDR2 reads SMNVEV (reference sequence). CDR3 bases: TGTGCCAGCGCTGGGGGCGGAGGCAATCAGCCCCAGCATTTT. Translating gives CASAGGGGNQPQHF.

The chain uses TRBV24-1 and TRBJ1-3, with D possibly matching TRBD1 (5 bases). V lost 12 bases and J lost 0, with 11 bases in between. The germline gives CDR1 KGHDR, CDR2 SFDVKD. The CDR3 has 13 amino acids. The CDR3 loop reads CASAGGSGNTIYF. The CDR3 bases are TGTGCCTCTGCGGGGGGCTCTGGAAACACCATATATTTT.

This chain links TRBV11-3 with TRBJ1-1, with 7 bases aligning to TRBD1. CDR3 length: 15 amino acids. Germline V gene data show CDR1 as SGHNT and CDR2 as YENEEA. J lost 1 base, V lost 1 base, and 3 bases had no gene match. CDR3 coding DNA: TGTGCCAGCAGCTTAGGGACAGGCGAGAACACTGAAGCTTTCTTT. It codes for CASSLGTGENTEAFF.

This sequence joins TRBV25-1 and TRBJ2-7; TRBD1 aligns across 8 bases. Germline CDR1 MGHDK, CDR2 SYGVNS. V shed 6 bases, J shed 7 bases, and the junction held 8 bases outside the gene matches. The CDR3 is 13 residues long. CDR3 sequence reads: CASRQTGVGEQYF. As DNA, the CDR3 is TGTGCCAGCAGGCAGACAGGGGTGGGAGAGCAGTACTTC.

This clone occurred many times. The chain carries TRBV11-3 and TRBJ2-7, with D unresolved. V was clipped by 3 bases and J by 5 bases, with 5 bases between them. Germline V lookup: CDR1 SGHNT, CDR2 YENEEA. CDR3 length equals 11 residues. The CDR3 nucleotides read TGTGCCAGCAGCTTGTTCGACGAGCAGTACGTC. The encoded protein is CASSLFDEQYV.

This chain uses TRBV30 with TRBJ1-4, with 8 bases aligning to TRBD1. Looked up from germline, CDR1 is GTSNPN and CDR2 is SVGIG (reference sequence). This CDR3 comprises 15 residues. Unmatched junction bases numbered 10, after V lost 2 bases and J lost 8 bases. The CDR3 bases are TGTGCCTGGAGTCCAGGGGGCGGGAGTTCGGAAAAACTGTTTTTT. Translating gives CAWSPGGGSSEKLFF. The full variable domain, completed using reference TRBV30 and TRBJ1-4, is SQTIHQWPATLVQPVGSPLSLECTVEGTSNPNLYWYRQAAGRGLQLLFYSVGIGQISSEVPQNLSASRPQDRQFILSSKKLLLSDSGFYLCAWSPGGGSSEKLFFGSGTQLSVL.

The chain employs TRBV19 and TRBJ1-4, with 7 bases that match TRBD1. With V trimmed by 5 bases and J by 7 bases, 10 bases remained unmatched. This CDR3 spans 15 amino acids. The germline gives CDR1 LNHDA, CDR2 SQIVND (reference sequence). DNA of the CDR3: TGTGCCAGTAGTTCCAACCCCAGGGGGGCTGAAAAACTGTTTTTT. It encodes CASSSNPRGAEKLFF.

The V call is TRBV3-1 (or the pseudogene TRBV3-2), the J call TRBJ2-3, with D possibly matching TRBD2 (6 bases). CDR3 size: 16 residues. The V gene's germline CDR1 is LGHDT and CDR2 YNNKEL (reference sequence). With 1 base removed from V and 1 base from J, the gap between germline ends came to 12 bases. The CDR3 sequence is CASSQVGSRGTDTQYF. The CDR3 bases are TGTGCCAGCAGCCAAGTCGGGAGTAGGGGCACAGATACGCAGTATTTT.

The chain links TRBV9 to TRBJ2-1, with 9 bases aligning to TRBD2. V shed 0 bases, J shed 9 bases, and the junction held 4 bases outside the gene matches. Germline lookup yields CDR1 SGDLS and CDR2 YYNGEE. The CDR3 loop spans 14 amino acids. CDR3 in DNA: TGTGCCAGCAGCGTAGTGACTAGCGGAGGTGAGCAGTTCTTC. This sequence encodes CASSVVTSGGEQFF.